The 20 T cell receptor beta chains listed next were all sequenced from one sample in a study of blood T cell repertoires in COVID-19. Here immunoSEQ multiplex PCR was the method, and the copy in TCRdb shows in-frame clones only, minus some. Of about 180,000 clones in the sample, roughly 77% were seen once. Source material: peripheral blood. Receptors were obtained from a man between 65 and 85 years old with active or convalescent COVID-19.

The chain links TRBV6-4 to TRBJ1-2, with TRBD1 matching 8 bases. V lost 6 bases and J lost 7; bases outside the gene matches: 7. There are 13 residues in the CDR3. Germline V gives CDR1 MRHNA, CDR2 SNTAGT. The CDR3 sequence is CASSPAGGFGYTF. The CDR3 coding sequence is TGTGCCAGCAGCCCGGCAGGGGGCTTTGGCTACACCTTC.

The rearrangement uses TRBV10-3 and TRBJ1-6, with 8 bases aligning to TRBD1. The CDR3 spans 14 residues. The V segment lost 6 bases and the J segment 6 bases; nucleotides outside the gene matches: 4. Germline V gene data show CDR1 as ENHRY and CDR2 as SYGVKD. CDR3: CAISTGGGNSPLHF. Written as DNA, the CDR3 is TGTGCCATCAGCACAGGGGGAGGTAATTCACCCCTCCACTTT.

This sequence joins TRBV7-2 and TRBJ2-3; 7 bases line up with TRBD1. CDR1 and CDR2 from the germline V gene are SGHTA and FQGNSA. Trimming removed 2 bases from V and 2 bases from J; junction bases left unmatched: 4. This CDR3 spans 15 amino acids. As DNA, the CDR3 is TGTGCCAGCAGCTTAAGGGGACAGTACACAGATACGCAGTATTTT. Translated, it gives CASSLRGQYTDTQYF. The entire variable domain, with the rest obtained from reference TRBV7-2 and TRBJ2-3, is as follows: GAGVSQSPSNKVTEKGKDVELRCDPISGHTALYWYRQSLGQGLEFLIYFQGNSAPDKSGLPSDRFSAERTGGSVSTLTIQRTQQEDSAVYLCASSLRGQYTDTQYFGPGTRLTVL.

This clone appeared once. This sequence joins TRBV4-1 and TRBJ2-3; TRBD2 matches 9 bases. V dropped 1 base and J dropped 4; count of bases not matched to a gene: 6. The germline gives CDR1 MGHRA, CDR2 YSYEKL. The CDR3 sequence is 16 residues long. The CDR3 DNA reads TGCGCCAGCAGCCAAGTGCGGGAGGGCCGAGCAGATACGCAGTATTTT. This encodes CASSQVREGRADTQYF.

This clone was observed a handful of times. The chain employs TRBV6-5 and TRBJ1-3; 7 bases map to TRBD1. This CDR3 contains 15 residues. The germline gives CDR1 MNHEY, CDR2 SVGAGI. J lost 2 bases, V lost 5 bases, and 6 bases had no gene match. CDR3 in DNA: TGTGCCAGCAGTCGCGATACAGGGGCTGGAAACACCATATATTTT. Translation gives CASSRDTGAGNTIYF.

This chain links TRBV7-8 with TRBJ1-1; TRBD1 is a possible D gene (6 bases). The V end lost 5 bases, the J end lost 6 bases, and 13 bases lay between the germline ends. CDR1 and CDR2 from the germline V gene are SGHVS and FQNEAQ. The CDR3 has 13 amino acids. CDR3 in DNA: TGTGCCAGCAGCCCCCGGGGGGGGCCTGAAGCTTTCTTT. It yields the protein CASSPRGGPEAFF.

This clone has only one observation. The CDR3 protein is CASSPLGDQPQHF. In DNA form, the CDR3 reads TGTGCCAGTAGCCCCCTCGGAGATCAGCCCCAGCATTTT. This chain joins TRBV19 and TRBJ1-5, with D uncertain. V was shortened by 6 bases and J by 5 bases, with 11 bases between the two germline ends. Germline CDR1 LNHDA, CDR2 SQIVND (reference sequence). The length of the CDR3 is 13 residues.

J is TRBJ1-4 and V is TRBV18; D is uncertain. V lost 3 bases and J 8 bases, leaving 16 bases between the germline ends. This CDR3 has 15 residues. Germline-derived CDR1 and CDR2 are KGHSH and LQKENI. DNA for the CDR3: TGTGCCAGCTCACCCCCCACCGGAGCTCGGGAAAAACTGTTTTTT. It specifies CASSPPTGAREKLFF.

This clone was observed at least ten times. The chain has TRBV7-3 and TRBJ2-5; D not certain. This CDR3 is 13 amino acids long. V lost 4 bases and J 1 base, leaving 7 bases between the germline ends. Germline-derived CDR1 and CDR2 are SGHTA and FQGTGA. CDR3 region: CASSSTAQETQYF. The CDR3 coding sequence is TGTGCCAGCAGCTCGACTGCCCAAGAGACCCAGTACTTC.

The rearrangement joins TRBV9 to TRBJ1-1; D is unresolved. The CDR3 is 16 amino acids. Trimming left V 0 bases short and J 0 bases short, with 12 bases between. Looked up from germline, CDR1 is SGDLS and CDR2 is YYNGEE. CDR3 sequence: CASSVVDLRVNTEAFF. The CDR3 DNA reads TGTGCCAGCAGCGTAGTCGACTTACGGGTGAACACTGAAGCTTTCTTT. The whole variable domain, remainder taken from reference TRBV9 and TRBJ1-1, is DSGVTQTPKHLITATGQRVTLRCSPRSGDLSVYWYQQSLDQGLQFLIQYYNGEERAKGNILERFSAQQFPDLHSELNLSSLELGDSALYFCASSVVDLRVNTEAFFGQGTRLTVV.

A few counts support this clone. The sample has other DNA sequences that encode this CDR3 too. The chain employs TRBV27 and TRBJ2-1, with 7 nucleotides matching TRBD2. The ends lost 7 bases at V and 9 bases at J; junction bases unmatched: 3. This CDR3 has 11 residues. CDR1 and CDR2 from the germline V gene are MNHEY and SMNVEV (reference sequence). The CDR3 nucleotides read TGTGCCAGCACCCGGGGGGTTGAGCAGTTCTTC. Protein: CASTRGVEQFF.

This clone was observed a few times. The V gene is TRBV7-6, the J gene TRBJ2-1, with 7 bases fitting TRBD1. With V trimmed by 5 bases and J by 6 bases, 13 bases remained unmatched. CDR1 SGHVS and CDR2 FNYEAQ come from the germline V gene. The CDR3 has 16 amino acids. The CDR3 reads CASSLTERGHFNEQFF. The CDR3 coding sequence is TGTGCCAGCAGCCTCACCGAGAGGGGGCATTTCAATGAGCAGTTCTTC.

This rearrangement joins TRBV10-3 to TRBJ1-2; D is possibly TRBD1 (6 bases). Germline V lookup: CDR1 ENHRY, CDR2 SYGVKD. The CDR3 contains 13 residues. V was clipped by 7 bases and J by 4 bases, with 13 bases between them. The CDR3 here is CAITSTGAYGYTF. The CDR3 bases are TGTGCCATCACCTCGACAGGAGCCTATGGCTACACCTTC.

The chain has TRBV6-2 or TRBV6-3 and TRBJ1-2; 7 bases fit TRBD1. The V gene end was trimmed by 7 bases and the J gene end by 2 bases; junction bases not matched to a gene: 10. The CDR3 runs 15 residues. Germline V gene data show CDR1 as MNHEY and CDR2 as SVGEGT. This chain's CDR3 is CASTPRQGANYGYTF. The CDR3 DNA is TGTGCCAGCACCCCCCGACAGGGAGCGAACTATGGCTACACCTTC.

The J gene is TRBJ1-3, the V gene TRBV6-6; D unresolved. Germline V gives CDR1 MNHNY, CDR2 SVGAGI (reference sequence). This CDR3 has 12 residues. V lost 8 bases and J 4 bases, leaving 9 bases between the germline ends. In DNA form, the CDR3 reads TGTGCCAGCGGGCCGGGGGGAAACACCATATATTTT. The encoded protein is CASGPGGNTIYF.

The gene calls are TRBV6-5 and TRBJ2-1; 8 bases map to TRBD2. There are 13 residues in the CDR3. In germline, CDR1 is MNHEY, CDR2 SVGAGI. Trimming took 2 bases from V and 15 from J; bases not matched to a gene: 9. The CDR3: CASSYPGLGRLFF. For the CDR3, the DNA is TGTGCCAGCAGTTACCCGGGACTAGGGAGGTTGTTCTTC.

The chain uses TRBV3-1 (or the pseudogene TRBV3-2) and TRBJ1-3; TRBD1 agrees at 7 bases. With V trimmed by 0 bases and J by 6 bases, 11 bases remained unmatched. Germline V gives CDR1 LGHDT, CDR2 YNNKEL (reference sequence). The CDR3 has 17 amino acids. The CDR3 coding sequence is TGTGCCAGCAGCCAAGAGGGGTTCAGAAAGGGGGCAAACACCATATATTTT. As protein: CASSQEGFRKGANTIYF.

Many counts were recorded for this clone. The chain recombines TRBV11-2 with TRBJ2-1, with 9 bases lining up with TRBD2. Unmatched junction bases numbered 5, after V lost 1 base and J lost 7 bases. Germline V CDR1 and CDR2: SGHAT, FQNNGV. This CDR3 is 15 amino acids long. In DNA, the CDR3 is TGTGCCAGCAGCTTAGTCGCGGGAGGGCAGAATGAGCAGTTCTTC. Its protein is CASSLVAGGQNEQFF. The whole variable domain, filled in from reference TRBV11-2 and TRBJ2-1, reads EAGVAQSPRYKIIEKRQSVAFWCNPISGHATLYWYQQILGQGPKLLIQFQNNGVVDDSQLPKDRFSAERLKGVDSTLKIQPAKLEDSAVYLCASSLVAGGQNEQFFGPGTRLTVL.

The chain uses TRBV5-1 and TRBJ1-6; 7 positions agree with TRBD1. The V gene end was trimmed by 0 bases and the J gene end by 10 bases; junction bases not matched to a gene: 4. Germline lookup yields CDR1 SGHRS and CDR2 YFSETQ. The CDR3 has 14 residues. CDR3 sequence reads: CASSLAGTASPLHF. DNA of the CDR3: TGCGCCAGCAGCTTGGCCGGGACAGCGTCACCCCTCCACTTT. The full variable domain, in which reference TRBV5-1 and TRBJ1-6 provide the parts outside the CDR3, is KAGVTQTPRYLIKTRGQQVTLSCSPISGHRSVSWYQQTPGQGLQFLFEYFSETQRNKGNFPGRFSGRQFSNSRSEMNVSTLELGDSALYLCASSLAGTASPLHFGNGTRLTVT.

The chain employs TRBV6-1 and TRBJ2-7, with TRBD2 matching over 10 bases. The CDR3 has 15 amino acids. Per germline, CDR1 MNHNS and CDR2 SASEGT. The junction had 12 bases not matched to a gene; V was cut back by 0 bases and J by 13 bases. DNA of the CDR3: TGTGCCAGCAGTGAAGCCTCTCGGGTTAGCGGGAGGATCTACTTC. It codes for CASSEASRVSGRIYF.